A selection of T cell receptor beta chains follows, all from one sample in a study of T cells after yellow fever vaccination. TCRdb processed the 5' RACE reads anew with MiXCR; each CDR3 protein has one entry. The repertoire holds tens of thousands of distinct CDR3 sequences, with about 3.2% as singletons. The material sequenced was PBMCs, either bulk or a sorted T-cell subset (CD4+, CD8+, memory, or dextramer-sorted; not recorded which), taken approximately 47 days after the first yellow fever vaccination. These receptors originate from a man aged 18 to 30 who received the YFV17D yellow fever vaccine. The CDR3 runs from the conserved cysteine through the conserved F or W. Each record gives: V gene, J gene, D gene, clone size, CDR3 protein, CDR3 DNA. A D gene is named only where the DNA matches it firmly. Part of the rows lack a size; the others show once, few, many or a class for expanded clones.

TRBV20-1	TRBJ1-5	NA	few	CSAGGGWGNQPQHF	TGCAGTGCCGGGGGGGGGTGGGGCAATCAGCCCCAGCATTTT
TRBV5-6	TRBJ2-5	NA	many	CASSLQGGETQYF	TGTGCCAGCAGCTTGCAGGGGGGGGAGACCCAGTACTTC
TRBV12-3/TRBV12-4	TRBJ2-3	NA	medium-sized	CASSLEVLSTDTQYF	TGTGCCAGCAGTTTAGAGGTTCTGAGCACAGATACGCAGTATTTT
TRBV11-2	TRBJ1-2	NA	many	CASSPGRNYGYTF	TGTGCCAGCAGCCCTGGGAGGAATTATGGCTACACCTTC
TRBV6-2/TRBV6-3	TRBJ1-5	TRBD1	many	CASSDRGSRQPQHF	TGTGCCAGCAGCGACAGGGGCAGTAGGCAGCCCCAGCATTTT
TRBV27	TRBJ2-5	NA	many	CASSLSSAAWAQYF	TGTGCCAGCAGTTTATCGTCTGCCGCATGGGCCCAGTACTTC
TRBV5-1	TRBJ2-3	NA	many	CASSFGGGGADTQYF	TGCGCCAGCAGCTTTGGGGGCGGTGGCGCGGATACGCAGTATTTT
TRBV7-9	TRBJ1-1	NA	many	CASSLDQLNTEAFF	TGTGCCAGCAGCTTAGACCAGCTCAACACTGAAGCTTTCTTT
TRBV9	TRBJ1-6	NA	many	CASTITGSTPLHF	TGTGCCAGCACTATTACAGGGTCTACACCCCTCCACTTT
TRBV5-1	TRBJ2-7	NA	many	CASSLSPQSYEQYF	TGCGCCAGCAGCTTGAGTCCGCAATCCTACGAGCAGTACTTC
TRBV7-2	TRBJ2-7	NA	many	CASSFGGTQPYEQYF	TGTGCCAGCAGCTTCGGCGGGACTCAACCCTACGAGCAGTACTTC
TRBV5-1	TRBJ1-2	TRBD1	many	CASSWGTGDYTF	TGCGCCAGCAGCTGGGGGACAGGAGACTACACCTTC
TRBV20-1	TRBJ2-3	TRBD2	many	CSARTSGAADTQYF	TGCAGTGCTCGGACTAGCGGGGCCGCAGATACGCAGTATTTT
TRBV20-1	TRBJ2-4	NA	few	CCASPRVGSPKNIQYF	TGCTGTGCCTCACCTAGGGTGGGGTCCCCCAAAAACATTCAGTACTTC
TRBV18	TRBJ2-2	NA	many	CASSPLNAAGELFF	TGTGCCAGCTCACCACTAAACGCCGCCGGGGAGCTGTTTTTT
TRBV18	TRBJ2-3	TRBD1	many	CASSRTGSSDTQYF	TGTGCCAGCTCGCGGACAGGGTCGTCAGATACGCAGTATTTT
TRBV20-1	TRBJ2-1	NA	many	CSARPTGGGNEQFF	TGCAGTGCTAGGCCGACCGGAGGGGGGAATGAGCAGTTCTTC
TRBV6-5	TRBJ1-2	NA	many	CASSKEGRFYGYTF	TGTGCCAGCAGCAAAGAGGGACGGTTCTATGGCTACACCTTC
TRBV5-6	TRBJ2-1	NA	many	CASSFGGHEQFF	TGTGCCAGCAGCTTCGGCGGTCATGAGCAGTTCTTC
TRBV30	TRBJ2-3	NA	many	CAWRRRGITDTQYF	TGTGCCTGGAGGAGAAGGGGGATCACAGATACGCAGTATTTT
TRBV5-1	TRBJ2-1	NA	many	CASSLGGSRYNEQFF	TGCGCCAGCAGCTTGGGTGGGAGTCGTTACAATGAGCAGTTCTTC
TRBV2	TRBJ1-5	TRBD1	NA	CASRLPGQRPYGNQPQHF	TGTGCCAGCAGACTTCCGGGACAGAGACCATATGGCAATCAGCCCCAGCATTTT
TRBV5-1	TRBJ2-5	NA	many	CASSLGAMETQYF	TGCGCCAGCAGCTTGGGCGCAATGGAGACCCAGTACTTC
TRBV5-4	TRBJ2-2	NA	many	CASSLVSTGELFF	TGTGCCAGCAGCTTGGTGTCCACCGGGGAGCTGTTTTTT
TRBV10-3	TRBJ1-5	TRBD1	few	CTIRSWGQGGRTDQPQHF	TGTACCATCAGGTCTTGGGGCCAGGGGGGAAGGACGGATCAGCCCCAGCATTTT
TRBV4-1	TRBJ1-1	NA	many	CASSQEPMGYEAFF	TGCGCCAGCAGCCAAGAACCAATGGGGTATGAAGCTTTCTTT
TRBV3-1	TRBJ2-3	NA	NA	CASSKQAASTHTQYF	TGTGCCTCCAGCAAGCAGGCGGCAAGCACACATACGCAGTATTTT
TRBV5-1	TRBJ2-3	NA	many	CASSEGALTDTQYF	TGCGCCAGCAGCGAAGGGGCTTTGACAGATACGCAGTATTTT
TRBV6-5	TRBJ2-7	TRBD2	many	CASRLGGDLYEQYF	TGTGCCAGCAGACTCGGGGGGGACCTTTACGAGCAGTACTTC
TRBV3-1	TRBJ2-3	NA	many	CASSWRGTDTQYF	TGTGCCAGCAGCTGGAGGGGCACAGATACGCAGTATTTT
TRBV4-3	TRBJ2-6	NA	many	CASSRHGAGANVLTF	TGCGCCAGCAGCCGGCATGGGGCTGGGGCCAACGTCCTGACTTTC
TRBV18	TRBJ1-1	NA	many	CASSPNRNTEAFF	TGTGCCAGCTCACCCAACAGGAACACTGAAGCTTTCTTT
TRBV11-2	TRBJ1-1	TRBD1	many	CASSSFLTGVTEAFF	TGTGCCAGCAGCTCCTTCTTGACAGGGGTCACTGAAGCTTTCTTT
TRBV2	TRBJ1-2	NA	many	CASSELTRRTSYGYTF	TGTGCCAGCAGTGAGCTAACCCGCCGTACATCTTATGGCTACACCTTC
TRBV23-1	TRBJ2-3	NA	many	CASITGSSTDTQYF	TGCGCCAGCATTACAGGGTCGAGCACAGATACGCAGTATTTT
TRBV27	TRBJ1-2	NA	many	CASSLTGNYGYTF	TGTGCCAGCAGTTTGACTGGGAACTATGGCTACACCTTC
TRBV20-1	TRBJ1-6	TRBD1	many	CSARRLGRGPNLGSPLHF	TGCAGTGCTAGGCGTCTGGGGAGGGGGCCTAACTTGGGCTCACCCCTCCACTTT
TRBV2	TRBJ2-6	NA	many	CASSVESGANVLTF	TGTGCCAGCAGTGTAGAATCTGGGGCCAACGTCCTGACTTTC
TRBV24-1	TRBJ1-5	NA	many	CATNPPLRGSNQPQHF	TGTGCCACCAATCCGCCTTTGCGGGGAAGCAATCAGCCCCAGCATTTT
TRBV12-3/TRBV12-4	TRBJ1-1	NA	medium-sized	CASSLIPGPNTEAFF	TGTGCCAGCAGTTTAATCCCGGGCCCGAACACTGAAGCTTTCTTT
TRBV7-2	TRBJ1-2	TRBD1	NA	CASSTYRGTKGYTF	TGTGCCAGCAGCACTTACAGGGGGACTAAGGGCTACACCTTC
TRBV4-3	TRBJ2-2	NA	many	CASSPEGPHTGELFF	TGCGCCAGCAGCCCCGAGGGACCGCACACCGGGGAGCTGTTTTTT
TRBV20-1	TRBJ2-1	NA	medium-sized	CSGGTPSYNEQFF	TGCAGTGGGGGGACACCTTCCTACAATGAGCAGTTCTTC
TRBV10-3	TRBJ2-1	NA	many	CATQRPTSSYNEQFF	TGTGCCACACAACGGCCTACGAGCTCCTACAATGAGCAGTTCTTC
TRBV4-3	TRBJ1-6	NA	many	CASSQLGSPLHF	TGCGCCAGCAGCCAACTTGGTTCACCCCTCCACTTT
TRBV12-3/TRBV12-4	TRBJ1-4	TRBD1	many	CASSTGGINEKLFF	TGTGCCAGCAGTACAGGGGGGATTAATGAAAAACTGTTTTTT
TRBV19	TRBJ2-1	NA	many	CASSKGPYNEQFF	TGTGCCAGTAGTAAGGGGCCCTACAATGAGCAGTTCTTC
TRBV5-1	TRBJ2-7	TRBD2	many	CASSLAASGVEQYF	TGCGCCAGCAGCTTGGCGGCTAGCGGGGTCGAGCAGTACTTC
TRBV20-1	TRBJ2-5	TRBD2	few	CSAGGTRETQYF	TGCAGTGCTGGGGGGACTAGAGAGACCCAGTACTTC